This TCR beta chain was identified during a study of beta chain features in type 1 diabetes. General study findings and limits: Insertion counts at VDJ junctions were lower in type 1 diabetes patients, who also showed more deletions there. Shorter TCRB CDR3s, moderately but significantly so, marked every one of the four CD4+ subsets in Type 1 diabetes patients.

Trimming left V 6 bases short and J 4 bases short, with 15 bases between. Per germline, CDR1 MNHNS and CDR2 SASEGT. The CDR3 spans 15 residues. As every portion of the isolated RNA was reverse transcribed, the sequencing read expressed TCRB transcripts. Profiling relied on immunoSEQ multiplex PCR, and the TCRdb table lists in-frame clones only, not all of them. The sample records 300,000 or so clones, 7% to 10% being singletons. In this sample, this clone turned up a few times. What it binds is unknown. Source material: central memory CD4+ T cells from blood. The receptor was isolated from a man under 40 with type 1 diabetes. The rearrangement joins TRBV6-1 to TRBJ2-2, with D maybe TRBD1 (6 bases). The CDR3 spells CASSPTGTSTGELFF. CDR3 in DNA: TGTGCCAGCAGCCCGACCGGGACAAGCACCGGGGAGCTGTTTTTT.